This T cell receptor (beta chain) was observed in a study of identical twins. The germline gives CDR1 SQVTM, CDR2 ANQGSEA. The germline V and J ends were trimmed by 0 bases and 9 bases, with 12 bases remaining between them. The CDR3 sequence is 12 residues long. MiXCR was run by TCRdb on the 5' RACE reads, yielding one entry per CDR3 protein. The sample contains hundreds of thousands of distinct CDR3 sequences, roughly 20% of which appear only once. These data were also reused for a study on T cells expressing NK-cell markers. From that study: Researchers report these clonotypes also headed the CD3+CD56-NKG2C+ fraction in a few donors.

This chain uses TRBV29-1 with TRBJ2-7; no definite D call. Material: PBMCs. The receptor was derived from a woman between 18 and 29 years old in good health. The CDR3 spells CSVEDSGRGQYF. In nucleotides, the CDR3 is TGCAGCGTTGAAGACTCAGGCCGCGGGCAGTACTTC.